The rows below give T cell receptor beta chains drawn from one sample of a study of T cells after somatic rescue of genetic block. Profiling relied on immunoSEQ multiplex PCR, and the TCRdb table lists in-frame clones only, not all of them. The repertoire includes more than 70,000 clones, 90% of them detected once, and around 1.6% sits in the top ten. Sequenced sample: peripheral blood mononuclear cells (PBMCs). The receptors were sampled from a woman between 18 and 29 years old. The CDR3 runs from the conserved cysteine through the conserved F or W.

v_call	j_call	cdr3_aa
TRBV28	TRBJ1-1	CASSPGTAGGTEAFF
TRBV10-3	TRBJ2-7	CAISESTGRRGSYEQYF
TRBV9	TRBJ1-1	CASSVRMGNTEAFF
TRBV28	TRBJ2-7	CASTPGGGYSYEQYF
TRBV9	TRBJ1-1	CASSVTRAEAFF
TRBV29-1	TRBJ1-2	CSGLLPGGGGYTF
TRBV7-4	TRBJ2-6	CASSIPCSSQSRANVLTF
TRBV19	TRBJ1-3	CATAPSSGNTIYF
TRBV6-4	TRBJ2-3	CASSEAGTDTQYF
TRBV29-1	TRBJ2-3	CSVEPSGRYTDTQYF
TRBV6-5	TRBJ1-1	CASSSPPGTGFSEAFF
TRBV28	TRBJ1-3	CASSLASRGLGTIYF
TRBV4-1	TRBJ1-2	CASSQPQPHPTGTYGYTF
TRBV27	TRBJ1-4	CASSLRLAAGGGNEKLFF
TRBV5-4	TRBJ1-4	CASSLAGGRGEKLFF
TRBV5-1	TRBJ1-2	CASSLFGLTGGNYGYTF
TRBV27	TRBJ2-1	CASSFDTRGQGVNEQFF
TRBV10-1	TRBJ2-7	CASKHPVAGSYEQYF
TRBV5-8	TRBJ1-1	CASSLSRGRNTEAFF
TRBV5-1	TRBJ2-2	CASSGGLAGPGGELFF
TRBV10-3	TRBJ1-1	CAIRADLNTEAFF
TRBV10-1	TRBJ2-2	CASSSRATNTGELFF
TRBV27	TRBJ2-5	CASRPLNGGGETQYF
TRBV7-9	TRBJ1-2	CASSLGVGGGNLTRGYTF
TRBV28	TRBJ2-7	CASTEGGDRVSYEQYF
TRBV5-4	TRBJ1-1	CASSPEGRFPEAFF
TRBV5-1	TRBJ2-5	CASSFQDQETQYF
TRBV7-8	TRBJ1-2	CASSSRGTAYGYTF
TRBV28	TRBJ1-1	CASSLPAGGDTEAFF
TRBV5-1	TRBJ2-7	CASSLASGPYEQYF
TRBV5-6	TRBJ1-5	CASSLGGILHDNQPQHF
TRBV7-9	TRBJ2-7	CASSGEPTGSMGYEQYF
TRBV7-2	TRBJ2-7	CASSFRGLISYEQYF
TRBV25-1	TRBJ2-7	CASSSGSGLYEQYF
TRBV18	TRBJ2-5	CASSPASERETQYF
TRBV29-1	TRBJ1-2	CSVFEGGYTF
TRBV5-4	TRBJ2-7	CASSHRTSGSYEQYF
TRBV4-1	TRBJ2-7	CASSLRLRDSAYEQYF
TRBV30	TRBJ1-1	CAWSPTGLKAFF
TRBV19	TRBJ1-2	CASSIDPKTGYTF
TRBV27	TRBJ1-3	CASTSGTKGSGNTIYF
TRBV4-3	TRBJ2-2	CASSQESGNTGELFF
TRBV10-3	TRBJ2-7	CAISEGLSDEQYF
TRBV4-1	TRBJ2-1	CASSLSGAAYNEQFF
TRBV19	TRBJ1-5	CASSIDGDRNQPQHF
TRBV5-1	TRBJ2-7	CASSKNLAGVDEQYF
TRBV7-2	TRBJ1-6	CASSLAENSPLHF
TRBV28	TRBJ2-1	CASSFSATSYNEQFF
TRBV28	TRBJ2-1	CASSFWLAGDNEQFF
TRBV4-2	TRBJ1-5	CASSQDTAPPRRPQHF
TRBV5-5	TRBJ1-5	CASSQGRYLVGDQPQHF